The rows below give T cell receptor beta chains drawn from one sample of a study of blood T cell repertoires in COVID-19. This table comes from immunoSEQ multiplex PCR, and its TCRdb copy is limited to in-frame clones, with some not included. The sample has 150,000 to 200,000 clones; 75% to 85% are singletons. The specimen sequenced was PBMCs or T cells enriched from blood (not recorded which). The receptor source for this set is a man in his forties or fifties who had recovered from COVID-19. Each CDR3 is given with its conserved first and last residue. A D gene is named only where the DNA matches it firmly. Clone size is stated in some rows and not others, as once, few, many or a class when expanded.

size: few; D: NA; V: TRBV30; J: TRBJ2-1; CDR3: CAWSLGHYNEQFF; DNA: TGTGCCTGGAGTTTGGGACACTACAATGAGCAGTTCTTC
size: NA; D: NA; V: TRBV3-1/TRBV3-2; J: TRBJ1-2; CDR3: CASSQQQGNYGYTF; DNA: TGTGCCAGCAGCCAGCAACAGGGAAACTATGGCTACACCTTC
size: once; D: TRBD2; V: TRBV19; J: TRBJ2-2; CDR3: CASSWASGGAIGGELFF; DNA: TGTGCCAGTAGTTGGGCTAGCGGGGGGGCCATTGGCGGGGAGCTGTTTTTT
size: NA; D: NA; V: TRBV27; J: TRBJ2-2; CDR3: CASKGYTGELFF; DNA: TGTGCCAGCAAGGGGTACACCGGGGAGCTGTTTTTT
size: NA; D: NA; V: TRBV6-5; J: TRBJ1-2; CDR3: CASSNGIYGYTF; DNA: TGTGCCAGCAGTAACGGGATCTATGGCTACACCTTC
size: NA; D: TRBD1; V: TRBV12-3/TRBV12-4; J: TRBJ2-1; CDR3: CASSAGTDEQFF; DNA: TGTGCCAGCAGTGCAGGGACAGACGAGCAGTTCTTC
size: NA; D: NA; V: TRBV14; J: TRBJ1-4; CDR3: CASSPIGGLREKLFF; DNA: TGTGCCAGCAGCCCCATCGGGGGGTTGAGGGAAAAACTGTTTTTT
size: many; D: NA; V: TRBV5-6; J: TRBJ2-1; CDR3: CASTRRRAEQFF; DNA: TGTGCCAGCACCCGGAGGCGGGCTGAGCAGTTCTTC
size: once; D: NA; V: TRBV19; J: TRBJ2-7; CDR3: CATRGGASSYEQYF; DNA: TGTGCCACCAGAGGAGGGGCGTCCTCCTACGAGCAGTACTTC
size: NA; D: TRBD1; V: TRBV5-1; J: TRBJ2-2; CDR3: CASEPGQVSGSGELFF; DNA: TGCGCCAGCGAACCGGGACAGGTTTCGGGTTCCGGGGAGCTGTTTTTT
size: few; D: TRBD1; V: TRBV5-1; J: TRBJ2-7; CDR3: CASSAGQGASYEQYF; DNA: TGCGCCAGCAGCGCGGGACAGGGGGCATCCTACGAGCAGTACTTC
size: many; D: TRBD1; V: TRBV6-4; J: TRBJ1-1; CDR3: CASSASGTGATEAFF; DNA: TGTGCCAGCAGTGCCTCCGGGACAGGCGCCACTGAAGCTTTCTTT
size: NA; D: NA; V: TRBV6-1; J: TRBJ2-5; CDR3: CASSEAGQGRTQYF; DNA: TGTGCCAGCAGTGAAGCGGGGCAGGGCAGGACCCAGTACTTC
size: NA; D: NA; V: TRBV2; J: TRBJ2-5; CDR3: CASQDFLQETQYF; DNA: TGTGCCAGCCAGGATTTCCTGCAAGAGACCCAGTACTTC
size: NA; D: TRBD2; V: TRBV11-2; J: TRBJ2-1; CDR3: CASSSSPGLGNEQFF; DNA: TGTGCCAGCAGCTCCTCCCCCGGACTAGGGAATGAGCAGTTCTTC
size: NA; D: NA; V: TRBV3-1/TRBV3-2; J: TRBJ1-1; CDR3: CASSQYGEIGAFF; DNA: TGTGCCAGCAGCCAATACGGGGAGATAGGCGCTTTCTTT
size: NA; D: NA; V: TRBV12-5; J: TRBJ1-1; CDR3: CASGLGQNTEAFF; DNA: TGTGCTAGTGGTTTAGGACAGAACACTGAAGCTTTCTTT
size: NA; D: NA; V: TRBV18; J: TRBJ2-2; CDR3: CASSPPFRAGELFF; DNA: TGTGCCAGCTCACCACCTTTCAGGGCCGGGGAGCTGTTTTTT
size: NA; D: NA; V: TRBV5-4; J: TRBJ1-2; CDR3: CASSPLGGGYTF; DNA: TGTGCCAGCAGCCCCCTGGGCGGGGGCTACACCTTC
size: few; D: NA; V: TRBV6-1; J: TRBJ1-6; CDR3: CASSEARISPLHF; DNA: TGTGCCAGCAGTGAAGCGCGGATTTCACCCCTCCACTTT
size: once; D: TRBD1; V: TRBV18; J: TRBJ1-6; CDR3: CASSPPSGQANSPLHF; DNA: TGTGCCAGCTCACCACCCTCGGGACAGGCAAATTCACCCCTCCACTTT
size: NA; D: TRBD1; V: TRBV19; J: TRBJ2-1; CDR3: CASSISTGGKDEQFF; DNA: TGTGCCAGTAGTATTTCCACAGGGGGCAAGGATGAGCAGTTCTTC
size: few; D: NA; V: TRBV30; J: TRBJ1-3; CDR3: CAWSGGNTIYF; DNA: TGTGCCTGGTCAGGGGGAAACACCATATATTTT
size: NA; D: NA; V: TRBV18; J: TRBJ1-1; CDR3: CASSLRDSEAFF; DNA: TGTGCCAGCTCCCTGCGAGACTCTGAAGCTTTCTTT
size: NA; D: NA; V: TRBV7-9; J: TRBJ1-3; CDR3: CASSLDSGNTIYF; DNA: TGTGCCAGCAGCTTAGACAGTGGAAACACCATATATTTT
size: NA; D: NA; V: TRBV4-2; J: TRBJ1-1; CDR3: CASSQEAGYSTEAFF; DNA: TGTGCCAGCAGCCAAGAAGCAGGGTACTCCACTGAAGCTTTCTTT
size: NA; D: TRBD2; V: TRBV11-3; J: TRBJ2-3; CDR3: CASSLHRGGSDTQYF; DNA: TGTGCCAGCAGCCTACATCGGGGGGGGTCGGATACGCAGTATTTT
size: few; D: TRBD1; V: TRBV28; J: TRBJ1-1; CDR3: CASRGQRNTEAFF; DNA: TGTGCCAGCAGGGGACAGAGAAACACTGAAGCTTTCTTT
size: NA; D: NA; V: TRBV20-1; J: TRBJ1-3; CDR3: CSPNSGNTIYF; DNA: TGCAGTCCCAACTCTGGAAACACCATATATTTT
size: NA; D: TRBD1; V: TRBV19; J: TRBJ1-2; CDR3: CASSTTPQGADYGYTF; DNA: TGTGCCAGTAGTACAACCCCCCAGGGGGCCGACTATGGCTACACCTTC
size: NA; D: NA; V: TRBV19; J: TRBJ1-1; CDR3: CASSGLQGNTEAFF; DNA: TGTGCCAGTAGTGGGCTACAGGGGAACACTGAAGCTTTCTTT
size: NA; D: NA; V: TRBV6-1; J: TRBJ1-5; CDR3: CASSEGSSSNQPQHF; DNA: TGTGCCAGCAGTGAGGGCTCCAGTAGCAATCAGCCCCAGCATTTT
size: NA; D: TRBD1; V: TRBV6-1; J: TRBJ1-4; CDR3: CASSEVTGGLGSFF; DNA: TGTGCCAGCAGTGAAGTCACAGGGGGCTTGGGTTCTTTTTTT
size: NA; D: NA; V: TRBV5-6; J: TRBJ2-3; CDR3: CASSLGPPRDTQYF; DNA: TGTGCCAGCAGCTTGGGACCACCTAGGGATACGCAGTATTTT
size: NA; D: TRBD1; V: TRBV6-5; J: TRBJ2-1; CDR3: CASSYRTGMFYNEQFF; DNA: TGTGCCAGCAGTTACCGGACAGGGATGTTCTACAATGAGCAGTTCTTC
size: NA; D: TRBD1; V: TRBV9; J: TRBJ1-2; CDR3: CASSSPETGRYGYTF; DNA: TGTGCCAGCAGCTCACCTGAGACAGGGAGATATGGCTACACCTTC
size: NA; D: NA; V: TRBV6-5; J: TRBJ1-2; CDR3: CASRTEFLGGYTF; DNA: TGTGCCAGCAGAACAGAATTTCTTGGTGGCTACACCTTC
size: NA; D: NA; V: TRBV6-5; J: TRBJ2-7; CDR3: CASRQRYQGYEQYF; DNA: TGTGCCAGCAGGCAACGGTACCAGGGGTACGAGCAGTACTTC
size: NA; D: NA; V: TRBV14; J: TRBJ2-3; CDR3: CASSQEKRAGEYF; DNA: TGTGCCAGCAGCCAAGAAAAAAGGGCCGGGGAGTATTTT
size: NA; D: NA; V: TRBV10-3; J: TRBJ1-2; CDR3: CAISDMGAAYGYTF; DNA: TGTGCCATCAGTGATATGGGGGCGGCCTATGGCTACACCTTC
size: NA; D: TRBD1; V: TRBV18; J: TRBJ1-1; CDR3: CASSPTGALNTEAFF; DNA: TGTGCCAGCTCACCGACAGGGGCCCTGAACACTGAAGCTTTCTTT
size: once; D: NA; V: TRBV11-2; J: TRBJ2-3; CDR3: CASEYTGTDTQYF; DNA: TGTGCCAGCGAATACACGGGGACAGATACGCAGTATTTT
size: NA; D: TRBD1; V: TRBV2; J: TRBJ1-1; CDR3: CASRADRMNTEAFF; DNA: TGTGCCAGCAGGGCGGACAGGATGAACACTGAAGCTTTCTTT
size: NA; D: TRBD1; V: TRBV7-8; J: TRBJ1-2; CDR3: CASSTDRGSGGYTF; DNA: TGTGCCAGCAGCACAGACAGGGGGAGTGGAGGCTACACCTTC
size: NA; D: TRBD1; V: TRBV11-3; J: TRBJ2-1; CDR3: CASRKGTAEDEQFF; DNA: TGTGCCAGCAGGAAAGGGACAGCGGAGGATGAGCAGTTCTTC
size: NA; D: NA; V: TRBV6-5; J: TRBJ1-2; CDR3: CASTYRPNYGYTF; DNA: TGTGCCAGCACCTACCGCCCTAACTATGGCTACACCTTC
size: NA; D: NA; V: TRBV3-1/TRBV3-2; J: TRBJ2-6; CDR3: CASSHSHRVISGANVLTF; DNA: TGTGCCAGCAGCCATAGTCACAGGGTGATCTCTGGGGCCAACGTCCTGACTTTC
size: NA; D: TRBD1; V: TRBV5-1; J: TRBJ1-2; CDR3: CASSLTGEGYTF; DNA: TGCGCCAGCAGCTTGACAGGGGAGGGCTACACCTTC
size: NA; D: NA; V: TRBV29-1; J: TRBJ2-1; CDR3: CSGGGTVYNEQFF; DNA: TGCAGCGGCGGGGGGACAGTCTACAATGAGCAGTTCTTC
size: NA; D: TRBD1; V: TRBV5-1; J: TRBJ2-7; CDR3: CASSFWTGASYEQYF; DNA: TGCGCCAGCAGCTTCTGGACAGGGGCCTCCTACGAGCAGTACTTC
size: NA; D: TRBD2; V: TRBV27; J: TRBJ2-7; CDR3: CASSSSWRGGQEPHEQYF; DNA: TGTGCCAGCAGTTCCTCCTGGCGGGGGGGCCAGGAACCCCACGAGCAGTACTTC
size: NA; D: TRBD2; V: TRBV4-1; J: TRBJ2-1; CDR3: CASSQVGGRTNEQFF; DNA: TGCGCCAGCAGCCAAGTGGGGGGGAGAACCAATGAGCAGTTCTTC
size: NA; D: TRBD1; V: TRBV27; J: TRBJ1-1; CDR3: CASRRTGAREAFF; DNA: TGTGCCAGCAGACGTACAGGGGCGAGGGAAGCTTTCTTT
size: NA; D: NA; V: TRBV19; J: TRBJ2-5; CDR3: CASSRRRGVQETQYF; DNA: TGTGCCAGTAGTAGGCGCAGGGGGGTCCAAGAGACCCAGTACTTC
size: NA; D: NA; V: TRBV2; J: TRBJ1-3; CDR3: CASSEAGLVQGTGNTIYF; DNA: TGTGCCAGCAGTGAAGCGGGGCTAGTACAGGGAACTGGAAACACCATATATTTT
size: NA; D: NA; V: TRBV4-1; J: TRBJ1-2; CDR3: CASSQVAGDYGYTF; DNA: TGCGCCAGCAGCCAAGTTGCAGGGGACTATGGCTACACCTTC
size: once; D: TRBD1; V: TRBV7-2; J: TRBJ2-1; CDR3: CASSLGHRGQQFF; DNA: TGTGCCAGCAGCTTGGGTCACAGGGGTCAGCAGTTCTTC